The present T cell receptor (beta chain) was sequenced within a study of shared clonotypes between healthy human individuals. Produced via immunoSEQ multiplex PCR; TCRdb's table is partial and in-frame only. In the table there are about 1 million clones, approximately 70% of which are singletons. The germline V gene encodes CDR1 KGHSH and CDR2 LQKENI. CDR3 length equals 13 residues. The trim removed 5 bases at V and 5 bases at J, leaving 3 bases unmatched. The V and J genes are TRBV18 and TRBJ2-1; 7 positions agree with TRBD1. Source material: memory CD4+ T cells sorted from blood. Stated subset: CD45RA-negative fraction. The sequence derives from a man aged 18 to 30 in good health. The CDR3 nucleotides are TGTGCCAGCTCATCCGGGACAGACAATGAGCAGTTCTTC. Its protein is CASSSGTDNEQFF.